This T cell receptor beta chain derives from a study of OX40 agonist ivuxolimab in advanced cancers. Looking at the study overall: With a range of roughly 20 to 80, age averaged about 58 years, and 65% to 90% were male. General study points: Certain nonresponders likewise exhibited a low normalized T-cell clonal expansion.

Blood draws occurred at baseline, cycle 4 day 1, and cycle 7 day 1. Concerning this clone itself: Its antigen is unknown.

From germline, CDR1 is SNHLY and CDR2 FYNNEI. CDR3 length: 12 amino acids. V was cut by 4 bases and J by 5 bases, with 6 bases left in between. Sequencing was performed with immunoSEQ multiplex PCR; in TCRdb, only in-frame clones are kept and a portion is missing. The data show about 26,000 clones, around nine tenths seen once. The TCR was taken from an adult with an advanced solid tumor such as melanoma, head and neck, liver or kidney cancer. The sequencing here drew on CD4+ or CD8+ T cells sorted from blood, taken in a trial of the OX40 agonist ivuxolimab. The chain links TRBV2 to TRBJ2-1; D gene uncertain. In nucleotides, the CDR3 is TGTGCCAGCAGTGGCCGGGACAATGAGCAGTTCTTC. Its translation: CASSGRDNEQFF. Complete variable domain (other parts from reference TRBV2 and TRBJ2-1): EPEVTQTPSHQVTQMGQEVILRCVPISNHLYFYWYRQILGQKVEFLVSFYNNEISEKSEIFDDQFSVERPDGSNFTLKIRSTKLEDSAMYFCASSGRDNEQFFGPGTRLTVL.